This T cell receptor beta chain was retrieved from a study of blood T cell repertoires in COVID-19. Study-level information: The United States, Italy and Spain were the sources of the acute and convalescent COVID-19 samples. T cells, B-cell-depleted T cells, or PBMCs provided the cDNA or gDNA that served as material.

This CDR3 region has 16 residues. From germline, CDR1 is SGHTS and CDR2 YDEGEE. Trimming at V came to 4 bases and at J to 2 bases, leaving 6 bases not matched to a gene. Original methodology: Amplification with reference gene primers provided the estimates of nucleated cell counts. Sequenced by immunoSEQ multiplex PCR; TCRdb stores in-frame clones only, minus some. V and J calls plus clone size are reproduced from that table; the DNA served to infer D and trimming. The sample records over 80,000 clones, roughly 90% being singletons. What was sequenced was peripheral blood. J is TRBJ2-7 and V is TRBV5-8, with 13 positions matching TRBD2. The receptor was derived from a man older than 75 with active or convalescent COVID-19. This chain's CDR3 is CASSMGLAGSAYEQYF. The CDR3 DNA follows: TGTGCCAGCAGCATGGGACTAGCGGGGTCCGCCTACGAGCAGTACTTC.